This TCR beta chain was obtained from a study of T-cell reconstitution after alpha-beta-depleted transplantation in children. The study, taken as a whole, reports: In patients about two months after transplant, alpha-beta T cells reportedly arose from several hundred expanded graft clones.

Unique molecular identifiers were built into the TCRbeta library. TCRdb re-derived calls from the PCR reads in MiXCR, one entry per CDR3 protein. The sample lists some 450,000 distinct CDR3 sequences; about 40% were seen once. This clonotype was recorded many times. What it recognizes is unknown. Here the sequenced sample was PBMCs, taken before TCRalphabeta/CD19-depleted stem cell transplant. The sequence was obtained from a girl aged 2 to 10 with aplastic anemia, due to receive a stem cell transplant.

CDR3 coding DNA: TGTGCCAGCAGAAGGGACGGACCCTATGGCTACACCTTC. Protein sequence: CASRRDGPYGYTF. The chain has TRBV7-2 and TRBJ1-2; maybe TRBD1 (5 bases). Trimming stripped 6 bases from V and 4 bases from J, with 12 bases between. The germline V gene encodes CDR1 SGHTA and CDR2 FQGNSA. The CDR3 sequence is 13 residues long.